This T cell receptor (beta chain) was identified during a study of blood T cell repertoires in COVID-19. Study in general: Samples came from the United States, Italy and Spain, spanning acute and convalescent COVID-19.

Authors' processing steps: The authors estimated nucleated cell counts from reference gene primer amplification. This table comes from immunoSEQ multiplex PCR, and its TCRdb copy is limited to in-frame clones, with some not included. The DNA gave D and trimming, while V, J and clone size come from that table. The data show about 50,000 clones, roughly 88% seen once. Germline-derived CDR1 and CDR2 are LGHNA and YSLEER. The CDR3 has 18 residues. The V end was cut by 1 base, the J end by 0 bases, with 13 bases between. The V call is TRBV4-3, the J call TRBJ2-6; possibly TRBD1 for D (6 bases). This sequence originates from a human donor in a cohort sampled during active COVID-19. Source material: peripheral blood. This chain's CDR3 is CASSQGRQESSGANVLTF. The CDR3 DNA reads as TGCGCCAGCAGCCAAGGCAGACAGGAGAGCTCTGGGGCCAACGTCCTGACTTTC.